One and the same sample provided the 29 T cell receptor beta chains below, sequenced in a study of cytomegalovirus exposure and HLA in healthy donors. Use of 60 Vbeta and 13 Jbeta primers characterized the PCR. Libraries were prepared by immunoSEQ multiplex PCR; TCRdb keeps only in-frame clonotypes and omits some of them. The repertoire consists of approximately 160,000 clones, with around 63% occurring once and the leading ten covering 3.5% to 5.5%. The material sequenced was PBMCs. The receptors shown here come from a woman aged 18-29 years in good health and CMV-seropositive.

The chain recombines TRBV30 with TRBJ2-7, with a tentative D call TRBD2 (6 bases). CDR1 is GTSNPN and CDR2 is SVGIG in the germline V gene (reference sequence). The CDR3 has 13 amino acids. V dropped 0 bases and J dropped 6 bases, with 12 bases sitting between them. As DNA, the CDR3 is TGTGCCTGGAGTGTACAAGCCGGGGGCGAGCAGTACTTC. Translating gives CAWSVQAGGEQYF.

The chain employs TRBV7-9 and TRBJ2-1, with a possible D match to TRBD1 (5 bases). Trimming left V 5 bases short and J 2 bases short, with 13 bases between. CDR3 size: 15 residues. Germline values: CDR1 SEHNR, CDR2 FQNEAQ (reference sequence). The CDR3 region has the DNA TGTGCCAGCAGCCGGACGAAGGGGACCTACAATGAGCAGTTCTTC. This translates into CASSRTKGTYNEQFF.

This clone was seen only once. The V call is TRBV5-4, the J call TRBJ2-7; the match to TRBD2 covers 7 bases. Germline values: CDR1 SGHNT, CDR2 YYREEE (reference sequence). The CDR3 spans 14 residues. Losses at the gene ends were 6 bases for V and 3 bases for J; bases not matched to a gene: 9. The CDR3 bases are TGTGCCAGCACTCTGATGGGAGGGCGCTACGAGCAGTACTTC. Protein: CASTLMGGRYEQYF.

The CDR3 loop is CASSFGPSGRAGNEQFF. The CDR3 DNA is TGCGCCAGCAGCTTCGGGCCTAGCGGGAGGGCCGGGAATGAGCAGTTCTTC. The V and J genes are TRBV5-1 and TRBJ2-1; TRBD2 matches at 12 bases. Germline V gene data show CDR1 as SGHRS and CDR2 as YFSETQ. This CDR3 region has 17 residues. The trim removed 2 bases at V and 7 bases at J, leaving 10 bases unmatched.

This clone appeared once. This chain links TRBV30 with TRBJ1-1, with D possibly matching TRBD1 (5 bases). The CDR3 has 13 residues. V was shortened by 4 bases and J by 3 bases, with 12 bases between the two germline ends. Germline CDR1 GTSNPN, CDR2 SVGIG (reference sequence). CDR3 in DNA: TGTGCCTGGAACTTCGGAGGGGACACTGAAGCTTTCTTT. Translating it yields CAWNFGGDTEAFF.

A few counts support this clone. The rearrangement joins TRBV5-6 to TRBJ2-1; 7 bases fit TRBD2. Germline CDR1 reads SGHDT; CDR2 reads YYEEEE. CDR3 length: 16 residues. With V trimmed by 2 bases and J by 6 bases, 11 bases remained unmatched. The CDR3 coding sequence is TGTGCCAGCAGCTTTGGCGGTCTAGCGGAGTTCAATGAGCAGTTCTTC. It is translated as CASSFGGLAEFNEQFF. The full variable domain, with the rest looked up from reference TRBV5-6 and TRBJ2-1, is DAGVTQSPTHLIKTRGQQVTLRCSPKSGHDTVSWYQQALGQGPQFIFQYYEEEERQRGNFPDRFSGHQFPNYSSELNVNALLLGDSALYLCASSFGGLAEFNEQFFGPGTRLTVL.

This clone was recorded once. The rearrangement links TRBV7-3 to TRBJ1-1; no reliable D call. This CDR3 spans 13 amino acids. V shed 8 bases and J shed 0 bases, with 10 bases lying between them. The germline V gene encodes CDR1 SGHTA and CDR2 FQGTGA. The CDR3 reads CASRSGLNTEAFF. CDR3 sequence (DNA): TGTGCCAGCCGGAGCGGGCTGAACACTGAAGCTTTCTTT.

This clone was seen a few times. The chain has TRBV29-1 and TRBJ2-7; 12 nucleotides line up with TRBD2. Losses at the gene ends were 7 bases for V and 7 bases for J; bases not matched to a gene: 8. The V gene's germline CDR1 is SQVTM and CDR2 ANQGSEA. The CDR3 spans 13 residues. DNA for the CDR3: TGCAGCGGGACAGGACTAGCGGGACAGGAGCAGTACTTC. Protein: CSGTGLAGQEQYF.

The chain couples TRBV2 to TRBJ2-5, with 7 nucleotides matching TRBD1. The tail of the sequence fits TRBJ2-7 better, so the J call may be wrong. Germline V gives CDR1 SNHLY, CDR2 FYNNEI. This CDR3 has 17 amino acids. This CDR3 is CASSEATGTIVSYEQYF. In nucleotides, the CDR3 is TGTGCCAGCAGTGAAGCGACAGGGACAATTGTTTCCTACGAGCAGTACTTC.

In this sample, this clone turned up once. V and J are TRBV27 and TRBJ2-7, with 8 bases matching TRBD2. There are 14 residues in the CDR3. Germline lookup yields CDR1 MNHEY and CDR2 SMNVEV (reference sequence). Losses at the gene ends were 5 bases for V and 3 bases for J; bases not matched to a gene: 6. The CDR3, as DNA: TGTGCCAGCAGTCCAGCGGGAGTGGGCTACGAGCAGTACTTC. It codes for CASSPAGVGYEQYF.

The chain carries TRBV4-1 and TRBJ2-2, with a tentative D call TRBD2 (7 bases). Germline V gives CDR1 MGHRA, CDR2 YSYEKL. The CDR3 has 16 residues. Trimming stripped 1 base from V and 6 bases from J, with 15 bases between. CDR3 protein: CASSQVSRGASGELFF. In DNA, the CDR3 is TGCGCCAGCAGCCAAGTGTCCCGGGGGGCCTCCGGGGAGCTGTTTTTT.

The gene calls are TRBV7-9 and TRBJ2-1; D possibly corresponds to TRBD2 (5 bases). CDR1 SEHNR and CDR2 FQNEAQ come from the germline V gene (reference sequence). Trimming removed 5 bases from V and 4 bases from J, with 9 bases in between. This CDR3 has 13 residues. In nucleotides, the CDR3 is TGTGCCAGCAGCGAACGGGGTTACAATGAGCAGTTCTTC. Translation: CASSERGYNEQFF.

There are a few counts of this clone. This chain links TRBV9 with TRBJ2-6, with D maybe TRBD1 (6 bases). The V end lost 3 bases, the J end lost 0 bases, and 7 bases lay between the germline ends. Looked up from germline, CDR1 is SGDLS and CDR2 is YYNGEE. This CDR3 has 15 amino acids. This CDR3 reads CASSEQGSGANVLTF. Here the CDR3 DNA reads TGTGCCAGCAGCGAACAGGGCTCTGGGGCCAACGTCCTGACTTTC.

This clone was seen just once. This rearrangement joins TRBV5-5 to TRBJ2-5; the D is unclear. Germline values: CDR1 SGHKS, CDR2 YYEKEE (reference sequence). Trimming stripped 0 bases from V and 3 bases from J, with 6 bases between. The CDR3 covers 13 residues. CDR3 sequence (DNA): TGTGCCAGCAGCTTGGGCGGAAAAGAGACCCAGTACTTC. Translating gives CASSLGGKETQYF.

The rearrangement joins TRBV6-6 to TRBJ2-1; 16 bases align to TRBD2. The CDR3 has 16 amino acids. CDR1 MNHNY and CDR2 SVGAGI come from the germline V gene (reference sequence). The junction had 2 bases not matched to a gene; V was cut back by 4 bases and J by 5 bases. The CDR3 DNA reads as TGTGCCAGCAGTTTGGGACTAGCGGGAGGGGACAATGAGCAGTTCTTC. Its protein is CASSLGLAGGDNEQFF.

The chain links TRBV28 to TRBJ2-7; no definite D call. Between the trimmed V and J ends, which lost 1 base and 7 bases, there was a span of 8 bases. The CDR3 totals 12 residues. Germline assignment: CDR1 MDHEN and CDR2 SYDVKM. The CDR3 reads CASSLFPREQYF. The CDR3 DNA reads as TGTGCCAGCAGTTTATTCCCTCGGGAGCAGTACTTC.

The CDR3 is CASSFQGSAKNIQYF. The CDR3 DNA sequence: TGCGCCAGCAGCTTCCAGGGGTCGGCCAAAAACATTCAGTACTTC. The gene calls are TRBV5-1 and TRBJ2-4; TRBD1 is a possible D gene (6 bases). The V end was cut by 2 bases, the J end by 1 base, with 10 bases between. This CDR3 comprises 15 residues. CDR1 and CDR2 (germline): SGHRS, YFSETQ.

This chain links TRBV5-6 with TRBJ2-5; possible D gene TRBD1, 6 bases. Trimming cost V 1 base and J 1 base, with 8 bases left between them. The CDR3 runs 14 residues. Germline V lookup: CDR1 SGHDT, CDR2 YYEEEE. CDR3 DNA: TGTGCCAGCAGCTTGAGGGACATCCAAGAGACCCAGTACTTC. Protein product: CASSLRDIQETQYF.

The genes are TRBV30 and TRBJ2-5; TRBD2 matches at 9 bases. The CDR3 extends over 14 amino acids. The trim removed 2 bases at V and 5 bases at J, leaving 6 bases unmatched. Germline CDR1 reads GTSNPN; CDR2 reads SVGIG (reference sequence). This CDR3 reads CAWSLSGGFETQYF. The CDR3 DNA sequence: TGTGCCTGGAGTCTCAGCGGGGGGTTTGAGACCCAGTACTTC.

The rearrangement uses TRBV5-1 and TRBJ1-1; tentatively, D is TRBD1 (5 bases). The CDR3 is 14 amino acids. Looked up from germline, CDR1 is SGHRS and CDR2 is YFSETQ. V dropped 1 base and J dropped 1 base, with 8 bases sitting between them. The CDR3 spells CASSLIQGNTEAFF. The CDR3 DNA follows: TGCGCCAGCAGCTTGATTCAGGGGAACACTGAAGCTTTCTTT.

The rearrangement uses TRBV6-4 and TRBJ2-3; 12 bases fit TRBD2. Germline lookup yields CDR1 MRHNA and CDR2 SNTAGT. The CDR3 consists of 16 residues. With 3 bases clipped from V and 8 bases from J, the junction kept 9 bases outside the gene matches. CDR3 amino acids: CASSEMASGGAGTQYF. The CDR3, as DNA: TGTGCCAGCAGTGAGATGGCTAGCGGGGGGGCCGGTACGCAGTATTTT.

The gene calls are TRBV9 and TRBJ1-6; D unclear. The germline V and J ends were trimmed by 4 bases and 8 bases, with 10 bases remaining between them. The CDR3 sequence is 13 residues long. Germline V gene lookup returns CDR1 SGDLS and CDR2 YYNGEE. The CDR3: CASSSQVYSPLHF. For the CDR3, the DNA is TGTGCCAGCAGCTCTCAGGTTTATTCACCCCTCCACTTT.

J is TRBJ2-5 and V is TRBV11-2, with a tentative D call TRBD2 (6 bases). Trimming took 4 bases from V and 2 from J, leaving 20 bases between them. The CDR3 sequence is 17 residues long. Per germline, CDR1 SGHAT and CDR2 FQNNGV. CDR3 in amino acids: CASSYYSGLVGQETQYF. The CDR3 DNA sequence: TGTGCCAGCAGCTACTACAGCGGGTTAGTGGGGCAAGAGACCCAGTACTTC. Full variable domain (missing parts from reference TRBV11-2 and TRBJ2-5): EAGVAQSPRYKIIEKRQSVAFWCNPISGHATLYWYQQILGQGPKLLIQFQNNGVVDDSQLPKDRFSAERLKGVDSTLKIQPAKLEDSAVYLCASSYYSGLVGQETQYFGPGTRLLVL.

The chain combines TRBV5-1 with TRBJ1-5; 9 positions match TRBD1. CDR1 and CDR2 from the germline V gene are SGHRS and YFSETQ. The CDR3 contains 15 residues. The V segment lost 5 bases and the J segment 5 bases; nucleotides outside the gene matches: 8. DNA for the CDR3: TGCGCCAGCAGTCCGGGACAGGGTGGAGATCAGCCCCAGCATTTT. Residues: CASSPGQGGDQPQHF. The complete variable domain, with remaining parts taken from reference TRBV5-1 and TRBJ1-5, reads KAGVTQTPRYLIKTRGQQVTLSCSPISGHRSVSWYQQTPGQGLQFLFEYFSETQRNKGNFPGRFSGRQFSNSRSEMNVSTLELGDSALYLCASSPGQGGDQPQHFGDGTRLSIL.

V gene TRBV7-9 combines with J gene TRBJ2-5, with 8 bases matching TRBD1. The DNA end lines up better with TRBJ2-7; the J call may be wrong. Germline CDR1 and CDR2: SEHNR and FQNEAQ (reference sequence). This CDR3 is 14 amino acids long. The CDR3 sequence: CASTPRQGRYEQYF. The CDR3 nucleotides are TGTGCCAGCACCCCAAGACAGGGGCGTTACGAGCAGTACTTC.

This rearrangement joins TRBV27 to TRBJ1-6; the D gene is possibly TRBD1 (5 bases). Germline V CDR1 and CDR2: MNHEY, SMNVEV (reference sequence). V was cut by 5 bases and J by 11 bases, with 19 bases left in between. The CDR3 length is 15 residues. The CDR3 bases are TGTGCCAGCAGTCAAACTTCGGGGGTAGGGACACCCCTCCACTTT. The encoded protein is CASSQTSGVGTPLHF.

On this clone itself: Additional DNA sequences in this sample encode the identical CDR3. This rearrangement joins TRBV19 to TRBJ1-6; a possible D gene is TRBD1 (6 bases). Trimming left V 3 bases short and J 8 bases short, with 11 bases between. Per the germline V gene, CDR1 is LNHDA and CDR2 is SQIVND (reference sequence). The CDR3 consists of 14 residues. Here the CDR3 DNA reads TGTGCCAGTAGTATGGGGCAGGGGTATTCACCCCTCCACTTT. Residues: CASSMGQGYSPLHF.

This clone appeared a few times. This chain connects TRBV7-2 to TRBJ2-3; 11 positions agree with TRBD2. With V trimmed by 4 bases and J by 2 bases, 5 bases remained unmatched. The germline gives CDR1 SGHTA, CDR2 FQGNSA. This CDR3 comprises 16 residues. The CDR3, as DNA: TGTGCCAGCAGCTACCTAGCGGGGGGAACCACAGATACGCAGTATTTT. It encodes CASSYLAGGTTDTQYF. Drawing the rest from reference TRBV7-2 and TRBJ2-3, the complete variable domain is GAGVSQSPSNKVTEKGKDVELRCDPISGHTALYWYRQSLGQGLEFLIYFQGNSAPDKSGLPSDRFSAERTGGSVSTLTIQRTQQEDSAVYLCASSYLAGGTTDTQYFGPGTRLTVL.

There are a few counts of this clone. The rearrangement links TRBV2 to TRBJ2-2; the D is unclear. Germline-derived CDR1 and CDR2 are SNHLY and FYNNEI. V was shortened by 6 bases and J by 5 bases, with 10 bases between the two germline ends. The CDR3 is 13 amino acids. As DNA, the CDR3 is TGTGCCAGCAGGCCAGTAAGAACCGGGGAGCTGTTTTTT. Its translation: CASRPVRTGELFF.